Below are 10 T cell receptor beta chains sequenced from a single sample in a study of cytomegalovirus exposure and HLA in healthy donors. Amplification used 60 Vbeta primers and 13 Jbeta primers. TCRdb's table, derived via immunoSEQ multiplex PCR, lists solely in-frame clones and lacks some. The sample has around 120,000 clones; around four fifths are singletons. Sequenced: PBMCs. The receptors stem from a man in his sixties in good health and CMV-seropositive.

The chain joins TRBV18 to TRBJ2-7, with 7 bases matching TRBD1. This CDR3 is 16 amino acids long. Germline V gene lookup returns CDR1 KGHSH and CDR2 LQKENI. J was trimmed by 2 bases and V by 5 bases; bases with no gene match: 12. The CDR3 coding sequence is TGTGCCAGCTCATCTAGAATCCGGGACAGACCCTACGAGCAGTACTTC. This sequence encodes CASSSRIRDRPYEQYF.

This rearrangement joins TRBV28 to TRBJ2-3; possible D gene TRBD2, 5 bases. CDR1 is MDHEN and CDR2 is SYDVKM in the germline V gene. The germline V and J ends were trimmed by 5 bases and 4 bases, with 10 bases remaining between them. This CDR3 comprises 13 residues. The CDR3 DNA reads as TGTGCCAGCAGTACCCGGACTGCAGATACGCAGTATTTT. Translating gives CASSTRTADTQYF.

This CDR3 reads CASSKWSADSFTYEQYF. CDR3 DNA sequence: TGTGCCAGCAGCAAGTGGTCGGCGGACAGTTTTACCTACGAGCAGTACTTC. The chain recombines TRBV28 with TRBJ2-7; D may be TRBD1 (6 bases). The CDR3 runs 17 residues. V lost 6 bases, J lost 2 bases, and 23 bases lay in between. Germline CDR1 and CDR2: MDHEN and SYDVKM.

The rearrangement uses TRBV5-6 and TRBJ1-2, with D maybe TRBD1 (5 bases). CDR3 length equals 17 residues. Germline CDR1 is SGHDT and CDR2 is YYEEEE. V was shortened by 0 bases and J by 2 bases, with 17 bases between the two germline ends. The CDR3 loop reads CASSLGPRDSQNYGYTF. CDR3 nucleotide sequence: TGTGCCAGCAGCTTGGGTCCCAGGGATAGTCAAAACTATGGCTACACCTTC.

A word on this clone: Other DNA sequences in this specimen translate into the identical CDR3. The chain joins TRBV5-4 to TRBJ2-7; 14 bases line up with TRBD2. The germline V gene has CDR1 SGHNT and CDR2 YYREEE (reference sequence). The CDR3 covers 15 residues. Trimming at V came to 3 bases and at J to 6 bases, leaving 5 bases not matched to a gene. CDR3 loop: CASSSTSGRASEQYF. CDR3 nucleotides: TGTGCCAGCAGCTCGACTAGCGGGAGGGCCTCCGAGCAGTACTTC.

This chain joins TRBV15 and TRBJ2-7; 8 bases align to TRBD1. The V segment lost 5 bases and the J segment 4 bases; nucleotides outside the gene matches: 10. CDR3 length: 15 residues. Per germline, CDR1 LNHNV and CDR2 YYDKDF (reference sequence). DNA of the CDR3: TGTGCCACCAGCCCTCGTCCCGGGACAGGTTACGAGCAGTACTTC. It encodes CATSPRPGTGYEQYF.

This chain connects TRBV9 to TRBJ1-6, with 7 bases fitting TRBD1. CDR3 length: 17 amino acids. V trimming: 0 bases; J trimming: 3 bases; junction bases outside the gene matches: 6. Germline loops: CDR1 SGDLS, CDR2 YYNGEE. CDR3: CASSVDVGGHYNSPLHF. DNA for the CDR3: TGTGCCAGCAGCGTAGATGTAGGGGGCCACTATAATTCACCCCTCCACTTT.

This clone came up a few times. V and J are TRBV5-1 and TRBJ2-7, with 12 nucleotides matching TRBD2. V shed 3 bases, J shed 5 bases, and the junction held 9 bases outside the gene matches. Per the germline V gene, CDR1 is SGHRS and CDR2 is YFSETQ. The CDR3 has 16 amino acids. CDR3 amino acids: CASSSSPTSGRDEQYF. The CDR3, as DNA: TGCGCCAGCAGCTCGAGCCCGACTAGCGGGAGAGACGAGCAGTACTTC.

This clone was counted once. V is TRBV7-2 and J is TRBJ2-3; D may be TRBD2 (5 bases). The CDR3 sequence is 15 residues long. Germline V CDR1 and CDR2: SGHTA, FQGNSA. Trimming stripped 3 bases from V and 0 bases from J, with 10 bases between. The CDR3 here is CASSFMDFSTDTQYF. CDR3 in DNA: TGTGCCAGCAGCTTCATGGACTTCAGCACAGATACGCAGTATTTT. Together with reference TRBV7-2 and TRBJ2-3, the CDR3 gives the full variable domain: GAGVSQSPSNKVTEKGKDVELRCDPISGHTALYWYRQSLGQGLEFLIYFQGNSAPDKSGLPSDRFSAERTGGSVSTLTIQRTQQEDSAVYLCASSFMDFSTDTQYFGPGTRLTVL.

The rearrangement uses TRBV9 and TRBJ2-1; TRBD2 agrees at 8 bases. The length of the CDR3 is 16 residues. The V gene end was trimmed by 0 bases and the J gene end by 3 bases; junction bases not matched to a gene: 5. Germline values: CDR1 SGDLS, CDR2 YYNGEE. CDR3 residues: CASSVEGGGHYNEQFF. The CDR3 nucleotides read TGTGCCAGCAGCGTAGAAGGCGGGGGGCACTACAATGAGCAGTTCTTC.